The source of this TCR beta chain is a study of CD8 T cells in ankylosing spondylitis. Points from the study as a whole: Ankylosing spondylitis blood seemed to carry a telltale TCR beta motif made of under 10 highly homologous variants. CD8+ disease-linked clones were present at relatively low frequencies in blood. Reportedly, significant enrichment of disease-linked clones occurred in matched ankylosing spondylitis synovial fluid. Some motif variants were previously reported in reactive arthritis synovial fluid and blood.

V was pared by 5 bases and J by 11 bases, with 12 bases of the junction left unmatched. The CDR3 is made up of 15 amino acids. Germline V lookup: CDR1 SGHAT, CDR2 FQNNGV. This clonotype was observed a few times. Its antigen is as yet unknown. Each TCR beta library was made by quantitative 5'-RACE that incorporated molecular barcodes. TCRdb used MiXCR to reprocess the 5' RACE reads, holding one entry per CDR3 protein. Of roughly 400,000 distinct CDR3 sequences listed, 20% to 25% are singletons. The genes are TRBV11-2 and TRBJ1-6; the match to TRBD1 covers 7 bases. The clonotype originates from a male donor with ankylosing spondylitis. Sequenced input: blood, either unsorted or a sorted T cell fraction (not recorded which). CDR3 nucleotides: TGTGCCAGCAGCCTACTGACAGGGAAAATGCCACCCCTCCACTTT. Encoded protein: CASSLLTGKMPPLHF.